These T cell receptor beta chains were read from a single sample in a study of response to subunit inactivated influenza vaccine. TCRdb reprocessed the RT-PCR reads via MiXCR and lists one record per CDR3 protein. The table records a few hundred thousand distinct CDR3 sequences, about 12% of them present only once. The source material was non-naive T cells sorted from PBMCs, sampled less than 15 days before vaccination. Every receptor here comes from a man aged 45-65 years who received an inactivated influenza vaccine. Both conserved end residues are trimmed from each CDR3.

j_call: TRBJ1-5; v_call: TRBV6-1; cdr3_aa: ASSGPGGDQPQH
j_call: TRBJ2-7; v_call: TRBV20-1; cdr3_aa: SARTGSTYEQY
j_call: TRBJ1-4; v_call: TRBV12-3/TRBV12-4; cdr3_aa: ASSPGPNEKLF
j_call: TRBJ1-2; v_call: TRBV20-1; cdr3_aa: SASGTGENGYT
j_call: TRBJ2-7; v_call: TRBV20-1; cdr3_aa: SANDGEYEQY
j_call: TRBJ1-2; v_call: TRBV19; cdr3_aa: ASSIHTGIYGYT
j_call: TRBJ2-7; v_call: TRBV7-9; cdr3_aa: ASSLNAGSSYEQY
j_call: TRBJ2-1; v_call: TRBV5-1; cdr3_aa: ASRGTSGGLGQF
j_call: TRBJ2-1; v_call: TRBV20-1; cdr3_aa: SARDVTGLAGGLFPYNEQF
j_call: TRBJ2-2; v_call: TRBV7-2; cdr3_aa: ASSNRHTGELF
j_call: TRBJ1-1; v_call: TRBV6-2/TRBV6-3; cdr3_aa: ASSKTAQNTEAF
j_call: TRBJ2-7; v_call: TRBV9; cdr3_aa: ASSVGTLTSYEQY
j_call: TRBJ1-1; v_call: TRBV3-1; cdr3_aa: ASSQAKTRGTEAF
j_call: TRBJ1-2; v_call: TRBV20-1; cdr3_aa: SARGTANYGYT
j_call: TRBJ2-1; v_call: TRBV5-1; cdr3_aa: ASSLVSGNNEQF
j_call: TRBJ2-2; v_call: TRBV20-1; cdr3_aa: SARLPGRYTGELF
j_call: TRBJ2-2; v_call: TRBV2; cdr3_aa: ASNEGNTGELF
j_call: TRBJ2-7; v_call: TRBV6-1; cdr3_aa: ASSTRLTSGGSVEQY
j_call: TRBJ1-6; v_call: TRBV12-5; cdr3_aa: ASGHPQGIDSPLH
j_call: TRBJ2-5; v_call: TRBV3-1; cdr3_aa: ASSQDQGATTQY